The entry below describes one T cell receptor beta chain. Its target is not known. Blood replicates held 0.5 ug DNA, tumor or normal breast approximately 1.5 ug, two each. TCRdb's copy holds only in-frame clones and misses some; the assay was immunoSEQ multiplex PCR. The data hold about 36,000 clones, with less than 80% observed a single time. Germline V gene sequence: CDR1 SGHDT, CDR2 YYEEEE. Trimming took off 4 bases at V and 4 bases at J, with 12 bases between the two ends. The CDR3 spans 14 residues. The record originates from a study of early stage breast cancer tumors. Findings and limits, study-wide: Compared with adjacent normal breast, tumors showed about 2.4-fold denser, more clonal T cells. Tumor and normal breast were distinguished via blood comparison in about 90% of the 16 patients.

The chain is built from TRBV5-6 and TRBJ2-1; D is tentatively TRBD1 or TRBD2 (5 bases each). This sequence originates from a person aged 55 to 75 with breast cancer. Sequencing input: blood. Here the CDR3 reads CASSRDVLYNEQFF. The CDR3 DNA is TGTGCCAGCAGCCGGGACGTACTTTACAATGAGCAGTTCTTC.